Following are 22 T cell receptor beta chains from one sample sequenced in a study of response to subunit inactivated influenza vaccine. One entry per CDR3 protein, called by TCRdb with MiXCR from the RT-PCR reads. The profile shows more than 150,000 distinct CDR3 sequences, around a tenth of them singletons. The sequencing here drew on non-naive T cells sorted from PBMCs, taken on the day of vaccination. The origin of the receptors is a man aged 45-65 years who received an inactivated influenza vaccine.

This chain joins TRBV10-3 and TRBJ1-1; D ambiguous. Germline CDR1 is ENHRY and CDR2 is SYGVKD. The V end lost 3 bases, the J end lost 7 bases, and 6 bases lay between the germline ends. The CDR3 spans 11 residues. DNA for the CDR3: TGTGCCATCAGTGAACGGGATGAAGCTTTCTTT. This sequence encodes CAISERDEAFF.

This chain uses TRBV4-2 with TRBJ2-7; either TRBD1 or TRBD2 may supply D (5 bases each). Trimming removed 1 base at V and 4 bases at J, with 11 bases between. This CDR3 region has 14 residues. CDR1 is LGHNA and CDR2 is YNFKEQ in the germline V gene. The CDR3: CASSQGGKGYEQYF. As DNA, the CDR3 is TGTGCCAGCAGCCAAGGGGGGAAAGGGTACGAGCAGTACTTC.

This clonotype was picked up a small number of times. This chain joins TRBV4-2 and TRBJ2-1; 9 bases line up with TRBD2. This CDR3 region has 16 residues. J gave up 2 bases and V 0 bases, and 2 bases lay outside the gene matches. The germline V gene encodes CDR1 LGHNA and CDR2 YNFKEQ. CDR3 sequence reads: CASSQELAGPYNEQFF. CDR3 DNA: TGTGCCAGCAGCCAAGAACTAGCGGGCCCCTACAATGAGCAGTTCTTC.

This clonotype was seen only a few times. The genes are TRBV29-1 and TRBJ1-2; a possible D gene is TRBD1 (5 bases). The CDR3 contains 13 residues. V lost 4 bases, J lost 4 bases, and 13 bases lay in between. From germline, CDR1 is SQVTM and CDR2 ANQGSEA. As DNA, the CDR3 is TGCAGCGTTGGACAGCTTTTGACCTATGGCTACACCTTC. This sequence encodes CSVGQLLTYGYTF.

This clonotype was recorded a few times. CDR3 nucleotides: TGTGCCAGCAGCACGACAGGGGGCGAGGTTGGCTACACCTTC. Its protein is CASSTTGGEVGYTF. The gene calls are TRBV28 and TRBJ1-2; 10 bases are a match to TRBD1. Germline V gene lookup returns CDR1 MDHEN and CDR2 SYDVKM. The trim removed 6 bases at V and 7 bases at J, leaving 8 bases unmatched. The CDR3 is made up of 14 amino acids.

This clonotype was observed at least ten times. This sequence joins TRBV7-9 and TRBJ2-1, with 8 bases aligning to TRBD2. Germline-derived CDR1 and CDR2 are SEHNR and FQNEAQ (reference sequence). The CDR3 has 16 residues. Trimming cost V 5 bases and J 7 bases; bases outside gene matches: 13. CDR3 region: CASSPEGREGRNEQFF. The CDR3 DNA reads TGTGCCAGCAGCCCCGAGGGACGGGAGGGCAGGAATGAGCAGTTCTTC.

The chain couples TRBV5-6 to TRBJ1-4; perhaps TRBD1 as D (5 bases). With 7 bases removed from V and 7 bases from J, the gap between germline ends came to 17 bases. Germline V gene sequence: CDR1 SGHDT, CDR2 YYEEEE. CDR3 length: 14 amino acids. DNA for the CDR3: TGTGCCAGCGGCCCCGGGGGGGTCTCTGAAAAACTGTTTTTT. Protein: CASGPGGVSEKLFF.

This clonotype was counted between two and nine times. This sequence joins TRBV27 and TRBJ2-5, with 10 positions matching TRBD1. This CDR3 is 15 amino acids long. V lost 6 bases, J lost 7 bases, and 11 bases stayed unmatched. CDR1 is MNHEY, CDR2 SMNVEV, per germline (reference sequence). The CDR3 sequence is CASRKSDRGFTTQYF. The CDR3 DNA reads TGTGCCAGCAGAAAATCGGACAGGGGGTTCACGACCCAGTACTTC.

In its sample, this clonotype was seen many times. The CDR3: CASSSGTSGHYNEQFF. CDR3 sequence (DNA): TGTGCCAGCAGTTCTGGGACTAGCGGGCACTACAATGAGCAGTTCTTC. This chain connects TRBV6-2 or TRBV6-3 to TRBJ2-1, with 12 bases fitting TRBD2. Germline trimming cut 4 bases from V and 3 bases from J; bases unmatched to any gene: 4. The CDR3 extends over 16 amino acids. Looked up from germline, CDR1 is MNHEY and CDR2 is SVGEGT.

The chain uses TRBV7-2 and TRBJ2-7; 12 nucleotides match TRBD2. From germline, CDR1 is SGHTA and CDR2 FQGNSA. This CDR3 comprises 17 residues. V shed 2 bases, J shed 6 bases, and the junction held 11 bases outside the gene matches. The DNA for the CDR3 is TGTGCCAGCAGCTTATCTAGTCTAGCGGGAGGGCCCCCCGAGCAGTACTTC. Protein sequence: CASSLSSLAGGPPEQYF.

This clonotype was seen repeatedly, ten times or more. CDR3 sequence (DNA): TGTGCCAGCAGCTCATTTCCCAATCAGCCCCAGCATTTT. As protein: CASSSFPNQPQHF. The J gene is TRBJ1-5, the V gene TRBV11-2; the D is unclear. The CDR3 runs 13 residues. Germline assignment: CDR1 SGHAT and CDR2 FQNNGV. V lost 4 bases and J 3 bases, leaving 7 bases between the germline ends.

In this sample, this clonotype turned up many times. V is TRBV27 and J is TRBJ2-7, with 8 bases matching TRBD2. The germline CDR1 and CDR2 sequences are MNHEY and SMNVEV (reference sequence). The CDR3 is 15 amino acids. V was pared by 0 bases and J by 3 bases, with 4 bases of the junction left unmatched. In DNA, the CDR3 is TGTGCCAGCAGTTTATCGGGACTAGGGGTCTACGAGCAGTACTTC. Its translation is CASSLSGLGVYEQYF.

This clonotype was counted ten times or more. V and J are TRBV7-2 and TRBJ2-5; D is unclear. V was shortened by 4 bases and J by 4 bases, with 19 bases between the two germline ends. CDR1 and CDR2 from the germline V gene are SGHTA and FQGNSA. This CDR3 region has 16 residues. The CDR3 sequence is CASSSAPGNGIETQYF. CDR3 coding DNA: TGTGCCAGCAGCTCCGCCCCGGGTAATGGGATAGAGACCCAGTACTTC. The full variable domain, in which reference TRBV7-2 and TRBJ2-5 provide the parts outside the CDR3, is GAGVSQSPSNKVTEKGKDVELRCDPISGHTALYWYRQSLGQGLEFLIYFQGNSAPDKSGLPSDRFSAERTGGSVSTLTIQRTQQEDSAVYLCASSSAPGNGIETQYFGPGTRLLVL.

This clonotype has more than one count but fewer than ten. The chain links TRBV2 to TRBJ2-1; TRBD2 matches 10 bases. Germline CDR1 and CDR2: SNHLY and FYNNEI. CDR3 length: 15 residues. Germline trimming cut 6 bases from V and 6 bases from J; bases unmatched to any gene: 8. In nucleotides, the CDR3 is TGTGCCAGCAGCGCACTAGCGGGAACAATCAATGAGCAGTTCTTC. It translates to CASSALAGTINEQFF.

The chain is built from TRBV7-6 and TRBJ2-7; 15 bases line up with TRBD2. CDR1 SGHVS and CDR2 FNYEAQ come from the germline V gene. With V trimmed by 4 bases and J by 3 bases, 7 bases remained unmatched. This CDR3 is built from 17 residues. Here the CDR3 reads CASSSGLAGGRNYEQYF. CDR3 DNA sequence: TGTGCCAGCAGCTCGGGACTAGCGGGAGGACGGAACTACGAGCAGTACTTC.

This clonotype was found a few times. The gene calls are TRBV5-1 and TRBJ2-2; D is perhaps TRBD2 (5 bases). Germline V gene lookup returns CDR1 SGHRS and CDR2 YFSETQ. V dropped 4 bases and J dropped 4 bases, with 20 bases sitting between them. This CDR3 spans 17 amino acids. The CDR3 sequence is CASSALGGSIGTGELFF. The CDR3 DNA sequence: TGCGCCAGCAGCGCCCTGGGTGGGAGTATTGGCACCGGGGAGCTGTTTTTT.

This clonotype was found many times. The V and J genes are TRBV7-9 and TRBJ2-1; D is uncertain. Germline CDR1 is SEHNR and CDR2 is FQNEAQ (reference sequence). The CDR3 extends over 11 amino acids. The V and J ends lost 4 bases and 5 bases respectively, with 3 bases between them. As DNA, the CDR3 is TGTGCCAGCAGCTACCACAATGAGCAGTTCTTC. Translated, it gives CASSYHNEQFF.

This clonotype has just a few counts. The chain is built from TRBV20-1 and TRBJ1-1; D gene unclear. Trimming took off 5 bases at V and 0 bases at J, with 7 bases between the two ends. The CDR3 is 12 residues long. Germline-derived CDR1 and CDR2 are DFQATT and SNEGSKA (reference sequence). The CDR3 spells CSAFTMNTEAFF. CDR3 DNA: TGCAGTGCTTTCACTATGAACACTGAAGCTTTCTTT.

This clonotype was seen at least ten times. The chain combines TRBV7-2 with TRBJ2-3; 11 bases are a match to TRBD1. The ends lost 4 bases at V and 7 bases at J; junction bases unmatched: 7. The CDR3 is 15 residues long. Germline V gene lookup returns CDR1 SGHTA and CDR2 FQGNSA. CDR3 residues: CASSSGQGEGNTQYF. CDR3 nucleotides: TGTGCCAGCAGCTCGGGACAGGGGGAGGGGAATACGCAGTATTTT. Filled out from reference TRBV7-2 and TRBJ2-3, the complete variable domain reads GAGVSQSPSNKVTEKGKDVELRCDPISGHTALYWYRQSLGQGLEFLIYFQGNSAPDKSGLPSDRFSAERTGGSVSTLTIQRTQQEDSAVYLCASSSGQGEGNTQYFGPGTRLTVL.

This chain links TRBV7-2 with TRBJ1-1; D is ambiguous. The V and J ends lost 6 bases and 1 base respectively, with 12 bases between them. There are 14 residues in the CDR3. Per germline, CDR1 SGHTA and CDR2 FQGNSA. CDR3 bases: TGTGCCAGCAGTGTCTATAATCGGAACACTGAAGCTTTCTTT. The encoded protein is CASSVYNRNTEAFF.

The V gene is TRBV20-1, the J gene TRBJ2-5, with D perhaps given as TRBD1 or TRBD2 (6 bases each). Germline loops: CDR1 DFQATT, CDR2 SNEGSKA (reference sequence). This CDR3 is 13 amino acids long. V was cut by 3 bases and J by 7 bases, with 15 bases left in between. CDR3: CSASVGGRRTQYF. For the CDR3, the DNA is TGCAGTGCTAGTGTGGGGGGCAGGCGGACCCAGTACTTC.

The J gene is TRBJ2-3, the V gene TRBV5-1; D remains unclear. The CDR3 is 14 residues long. Trimming shortened V by 0 bases and J by 4 bases, and 9 bases separated the two germline ends. Germline assignment: CDR1 SGHRS and CDR2 YFSETQ. The CDR3 region has the DNA TGCGCCAGCAGCTTGGGGCAGGAGTCAGATACGCAGTATTTT. As protein: CASSLGQESDTQYF.